A selection of T cell receptor beta chains follows, all from one sample in a study of beta chain features in type 1 diabetes. Sequencing used immunoSEQ multiplex PCR; TCRdb keeps in-frame clones, though not all of them. The table shows approximately 600,000 clones, with roughly 12% occurring only once. The sample was naive CD4+ T cells from blood. The receptors were sampled from a man aged 25-45 years with type 1 diabetes. Both conserved end residues are part of each CDR3. A D gene is named only where the DNA matches it firmly. Clone sizes are given selectively: once, few, many, or a class where the clone is expanded.

abundance	d_gene	v_gene	len	j_gene	CDR3nt	CDR3aa
few	TRBD1	TRBV10-3	16	TRBJ2-1	TGTGCCATCAGTGAGCGGACAGGCGCGCAACGCGATGAGCAGTTCTTC	CAISERTGAQRDEQFF
.	.	TRBV18	14	TRBJ2-1	TGTGCCAGCTCACCATTAAGGAGCTCCAATGAGCAGTTCTTC	CASSPLRSSNEQFF
.	TRBD1	TRBV7-9	15	TRBJ2-7	TGTGCCAGCCTATCCGGGACAGGGGGCTCCTACGAGCAGTACTTC	CASLSGTGGSYEQYF
.	TRBD1	TRBV28	11	TRBJ2-7	TGTGCCAGCAGTTTCGGGACAGGAGAGTACTTC	CASSFGTGEYF
few	.	TRBV7-2	15	TRBJ2-2	TGTGCCAGCAGCTTCCGGAGGGAGAACACCGGGGAGCTGTTTTTT	CASSFRRENTGELFF
few	.	TRBV7-9	15	TRBJ1-5	TGTGCCAGCAGCTTAGATCCAGGGGCTGGTCAGCCCCAGCATTTT	CASSLDPGAGQPQHF
once	.	TRBV6-5	14	TRBJ2-5	TGTGCCAGCAGTTACTCACGCAGAGGAGAGACCCAGTACTTC	CASSYSRRGETQYF
few	.	TRBV7-2	15	TRBJ2-7	TGCGCCAGCAGCCAAAGCGTCAGTCAAACCTACGAGCAGTACTTC	CASSQSVSQTYEQYF
few	.	TRBV15	15	TRBJ2-7	TGTGCCACCAGCAGAACCTGGGGGCATGGGGACGAGCAGTACTTC	CATSRTWGHGDEQYF
few	.	TRBV12-5	14	TRBJ2-2	TGTGCTAGTGCCCGCGGAGTGGGGCCCGGGGAGCTGTTTTTT	CASARGVGPGELFF
.	.	TRBV5-1	14	TRBJ1-5	TGCGCCAGCAGCTTGGAGCCGGGGCTTCAGCCCCAGCATTTT	CASSLEPGLQPQHF
.	.	TRBV5-1	14	TRBJ2-3	TGCGCCAGCAGCCTCCGGCCCTCTACAGATACGCAGTATTTT	CASSLRPSTDTQYF
.	TRBD1	TRBV6-6	13	TRBJ2-5	TGTGCCGGCGCAGGGGGCGAGTGGGAGACCCAGTACTTC	CAGAGGEWETQYF
few	TRBD1	TRBV9	17	TRBJ1-6	TGTGCCAGCAGCGTAGGGGGACAGGGGGCGCGGTATTCACCCCTCCACTTT	CASSVGGQGARYSPLHF
few	.	TRBV28	16	TRBJ2-7	TGTGCCAGCAGTCCTACCGGCAGAAGTACCTCCTACGAGCAGTACTTC	CASSPTGRSTSYEQYF
few	TRBD2	TRBV7-8	16	TRBJ2-1	TGTGCCAGCAGCTTAGCGATGGCGGGGGGGCGGAATGAGCAGTTCTTC	CASSLAMAGGRNEQFF
.	.	TRBV7-9	13	TRBJ1-4	TGTGCCAGCAGCTTACGGCCAGATGAAAAACTGTTTTTT	CASSLRPDEKLFF
.	.	TRBV6-5	14	TRBJ2-2	TGTGCCAGCAGTCTTAGACTGGGGACCGGGGAGCTGTTTTTT	CASSLRLGTGELFF
.	TRBD1	TRBV2	12	TRBJ2-5	TGTGCCAGCAGGACAGGGGTTGGGACCCAGTACTTC	CASRTGVGTQYF
few	.	TRBV7-9	12	TRBJ1-5	TGTGCCAGCAGCTTAGAACCGCAGACCCAGCATTTT	CASSLEPQTQHF
few	TRBD1	TRBV2	17	TRBJ2-6	TGTGCCAGCAGTATAGGGACAGGCAGCTCTGGGGCCAACGTCCTGACTTTC	CASSIGTGSSGANVLTF
few	.	TRBV7-9	13	TRBJ1-1	TGTGCCAGCAGCCCGCGACAGTACACTGAAGCTTTCTTT	CASSPRQYTEAFF
few	.	TRBV18	14	TRBJ2-1	TGTGCCAGCTCACCACCCTCCCGGGCGTCCGATTGGTTCTTC	CASSPPSRASDWFF
few	TRBD1	TRBV25-1	14	TRBJ1-1	TGTGCCAGCAGTGTGGGACAGGGGAACACTGAAGCTTTCTTT	CASSVGQGNTEAFF
.	TRBD1	TRBV28	14	TRBJ1-2	TGTGCCAGCAGCCACGGGACAGGGACCTATGGCTACACCTTC	CASSHGTGTYGYTF